The present T cell receptor (beta chain) was sequenced within a study of shared clonotypes between healthy human individuals. Study-level information: Donors had three CD4 naive, three CD4 memory, two CD8 naive and one CD8 memory plate apiece.

Sorted-subset replicate PCR reactions were performed with approximately 0.2 ug DNA, corresponding to 30,000 to 35,000 T cell genomes. Repertoires were generated with immunoSEQ multiplex PCR, while TCRdb's copy carries only in-frame clones and drops some. The data hold 2.3 million or so clones, with 85% to 95% observed a single time. The sequenced sample was naive CD4+ T cells from PBMCs. Described subset: CD45RA+ positively selected. This receptor was obtained from a young man in good health. Some clones in this sample may be carry-over from other donors' samples.

The CDR3: CASSQGAGGRDEQYF. CDR3 in DNA: TGTGCCAGCAGCCAAGGGGCAGGGGGGCGAGACGAGCAGTACTTC. V usage is TRBV7-9 and J usage is TRBJ2-7, with a tentative D call TRBD1 (7 bases). The ends were cut back, 5 bases at V and 5 bases at J, with 19 bases in the middle. The CDR3 is 15 residues long. Germline V gene data show CDR1 as SEHNR and CDR2 as FQNEAQ (reference sequence).